This T cell receptor (beta chain) comes out of a study of tissue T cells after allogeneic stem cell transplantation. Regarding the study as a whole: Shared clones across patients were few; motif clustering revealed tissue-specific shared signatures.

Assay used: immunoSEQ multiplex PCR; TCRdb lists only in-frame clones, some missing. The sample holds over 15,000 clones; less than 85% are singletons and the top ten take roughly 0.94%. With respect to this clone: Its antigen is as yet unknown. The gene symbols are mouse symbols. The read stops 1 residue short of the end of the CDR3; the missing end is completed from the germline J gene.

This CDR3 region has 13 residues. The germline CDR1 and CDR2 sequences are FNHDT and SITEND (reference sequence). Trimming took off 5 bases at V and 0 bases at J, with 7 bases between the two ends. The sequencing input was spleen. V usage is TRBV19 and J usage is TRBJ2-5; no reliable D call. This sequence was found in a female BALB/c mouse in good health. As its MHC haplotype, the strain has H2-d. Here the CDR3 reads CASRTNNQDTQYF. The CDR3 bases that were read are TGTGCCAGCAGAACAAATAACCAAGACACCCAGTAC.